This T cell receptor beta chain was sequenced during a study of early T cells in non-severe SARS-CoV-2 infection. Each CDR3 protein is one row after TCRdb ran MiXCR on the 5' RACE reads. The sample holds under 25,000 distinct CDR3 sequences, roughly 4.7% seen once. The table lists this clonotype with many counts. V gave up 4 bases and J gave up 5 bases; unmatched junction bases: 8. Germline values: CDR1 LGHNA, CDR2 YSLEER. The CDR3 totals 15 residues. This chain connects TRBV4-3 to TRBJ2-1, with 7 bases lining up with TRBD2. Sequencing used whole blood. The receptor's source is an adult who was a healthcare worker with PCR-confirmed SARS-CoV-2 infection or an uninfected control (not recorded which). The CDR3 bases are TGCGCCAGCAGCCCCGGGGGGATGGGGCACAATGAGCAGTTCTTC. It encodes CASSPGGMGHNEQFF.